This T cell receptor beta chain derives from a study of identifying expanded T cells in peripheral blood. The table lists this clone with a count of one. Its antigen is not identified. V trimming: 4 bases; J trimming: 7 bases; junction bases outside the gene matches: 8. CDR1 and CDR2 from the germline V gene are SGHDT and YYEEEE. CDR3 length equals 14 residues. Healthy donors had no documented immune events, such as infections, while sampled. Method: immunoSEQ multiplex PCR; TCRdb's copy keeps in-frame clones and lacks some. The data show more than 65,000 clones, 89% seen once. Study-level points and caveats: Technical replicates showed around 1.2 changed clones; around 2 weeks approximately 16; four weeks 19. Clone count variance between approximately two-week samples rose with total template count.

The sequenced sample was blood. The receptor was derived from a person aged 18-70 years in good health. This chain connects TRBV5-6 to TRBJ2-5; 9 bases line up with TRBD2. In DNA, the CDR3 is TGTGCCAGCAGCCACGGACTAGCGTTAGGGACCCAGTACTTC. Translated: CASSHGLALGTQYF.